This T cell receptor (beta chain) appears in the sequencing data of a study of T cell changes during pregnancy in multiple sclerosis. The length of the CDR3 is 12 residues. The germline V and J ends were trimmed by 11 bases and 3 bases, with 14 bases remaining between them. Germline CDR1 reads WSHSY; CDR2 reads SAAADI. TCRdb's table, derived via immunoSEQ multiplex PCR, lists solely in-frame clones and lacks some. The sample lists about 40,000 clones; around 90% were seen once. This receptor was identified in a female donor in good health, enrolled as a control in a pregnancy study. Source: peripheral blood, taken in the first trimester of pregnancy. The rearrangement links TRBV10-2 to TRBJ2-7; D is perhaps TRBD1 (5 bases). CDR3 coding DNA: TGCGCCTCCTGGGGCCAGTACTACGAGCAGTACTTC. It codes for CASWGQYYEQYF.